Presented here are 5 T cell receptor beta chains from one specimen sequenced in a study of cytomegalovirus exposure and HLA in healthy donors. PCR used 60 Vbeta primers and 13 Jbeta primers. Profiling relied on immunoSEQ multiplex PCR, and the TCRdb table lists in-frame clones only, not all of them. The repertoire includes under 200,000 clones, roughly 82% of them detected once, and about 3% sits in the top ten. Sequenced: PBMCs. The receptor set was obtained from a woman aged 45-60 years in good health and CMV-seropositive.

The chain recombines TRBV18 with TRBJ1-2; 9 bases line up with TRBD1. J gave up 2 bases and V 5 bases, and 6 bases lay outside the gene matches. The germline V gene has CDR1 KGHSH and CDR2 LQKENI. The CDR3 has 15 amino acids. This CDR3 is CASSSLTGGNYGYTF. Here the CDR3 DNA reads TGTGCCAGCTCATCCCTGACAGGGGGGAACTATGGCTACACCTTC.

This clone has a single count. The V call is TRBV9, the J call TRBJ1-5, with TRBD1 matching 9 bases. The ends lost 4 bases at V and 6 bases at J; junction bases unmatched: 5. Germline V gene sequence: CDR1 SGDLS, CDR2 YYNGEE. The CDR3 sequence is 14 residues long. CDR3 DNA: TGTGCCAGCAGCTCGGGACAGGGTCGTCAGCCCCAGCATTTT. Amino acids: CASSSGQGRQPQHF.

This chain joins TRBV7-7 and TRBJ1-1, with D maybe TRBD1 (6 bases). CDR3 length: 16 residues. The V end lost 5 bases, the J end lost 0 bases, and 16 bases lay between the germline ends. CDR1 is SSHAT, CDR2 FNYEAQ, per germline (reference sequence). CDR3 region: CASSPYRGQMNTEAFF. The CDR3 DNA reads TGTGCCAGCAGCCCTTATCGAGGACAGATGAACACTGAAGCTTTCTTT.

The chain is built from TRBV6-5 and TRBJ1-4; TRBD1 aligns across 7 bases. The junction had 2 bases not matched to a gene; V was cut back by 0 bases and J by 4 bases. Germline V gives CDR1 MNHEY, CDR2 SVGAGI. The CDR3 is made up of 15 amino acids. The CDR3 region is CASSYSGQHNEKLFF. DNA of the CDR3: TGTGCCAGCAGTTACTCGGGACAGCATAATGAAAAACTGTTTTTT.

The rearrangement joins TRBV4-1 to TRBJ1-2; 7 nucleotides line up with TRBD1. After removal of 4 bases from V and 8 bases from J, the junction contained 10 bases not matched to a gene. Per germline, CDR1 MGHRA and CDR2 YSYEKL. This CDR3 has 14 amino acids. CDR3 in amino acids: CASSPRRQGQGYTF. The CDR3 region has the DNA TGCGCCAGCAGCCCCCGGCGACAGGGACAGGGCTACACCTTC.